This T cell receptor (beta chain) derives from a study of cytomegalovirus exposure and HLA in healthy donors. Points from the study as a whole: A list of about 160 TCR beta chains associated with cytomegalovirus was given. Reportedly, diagnosis of cytomegalovirus status by the classifier showed high specificity and sensitivity. In a later analysis, HLA-associated beta chains showed higher expansion and lower generation probabilities than comparable chains. In a later analysis, TCR beta V- and J-gene trimming showed a link to a missense DCLRE1C variant.

Comments on this clone: Its antigen is unidentified.

The PCR employed 60 Vbeta primers together with 13 Jbeta primers. Using immunoSEQ multiplex PCR, the repertoire was profiled, and TCRdb retains in-frame clones only, with some absent. The sample consists of over 95,000 clones, around 77% of them appearing once. Germline trimming cut 6 bases from V and 7 bases from J; bases unmatched to any gene: 8. The CDR3 has 14 amino acids. The germline V gene has CDR1 SNHLY and CDR2 FYNNEI. The chain recombines TRBV2 with TRBJ2-1; 8 bases are shared with TRBD1. Sequenced material: PBMCs. The receptor was derived from a woman in her twenties or thirties in good health and CMV-seropositive. The CDR3 DNA reads TGTGCCAGCAGAGGGACAGGCTCCGGGAATGAGCAGTTCTTC. It encodes CASRGTGSGNEQFF.